This T cell receptor beta chain was sequenced in a study of blood T cell repertoires in COVID-19. In the authors' workflow: Reference gene primers were amplified, and this amplification served to estimate nucleated cell counts. Method: immunoSEQ multiplex PCR; TCRdb's copy keeps in-frame clones and lacks some. D and trimming were read from the DNA, whereas the V and J calls and clone size are those reported in that table. The data hold some 500,000 clones, with roughly 90% observed a single time. With 4 bases removed from V and 8 bases from J, the gap between germline ends came to 8 bases. The CDR3 contains 11 residues. Germline CDR1 is SQVTM and CDR2 is ANQGSEA. Cohorts were based on clinical histories the participants reported. What the recovered Cohort 3 donors had was two negative PCRs, clearance, or symptom resolution.

The chain combines TRBV29-1 with TRBJ1-4; no clear D gene. Material for sequencing was PBMCs or T cells enriched from blood (not recorded which). This receptor was obtained from a woman aged 40-49 years who had recovered from COVID-19. In DNA form, the CDR3 reads TGCAGCGTTGGAGGCCCCGAAAAACTGTTTTTT. This translates into CSVGGPEKLFF. Full variable domain (rest looked up from reference TRBV29-1 and TRBJ1-4): SAVISQKPSRDICQRGTSLTIQCQVDSQVTMMFWYRQQPGQSLTLIATANQGSEATYESGFVIDKFPISRPNLTFSTLTVSNMSPEDSSIYLCSVGGPEKLFFGSGTQLSVL.